The rows below give T cell receptor beta chains drawn from one sample of a study of shared clonotypes between healthy human individuals. Method: immunoSEQ multiplex PCR; TCRdb's copy keeps in-frame clones and lacks some. The data hold about 600,000 clones, with about 95% observed a single time. Source material: naive CD8+ T cells sorted from blood. All receptors derive from a woman in her thirties in good health. Both conserved end residues are part of each CDR3.

TRBV29-1,15,TRBJ1-5,CSVVTGGNFNQPQHF
TRBV19,14,TRBJ1-1,CASSKRAENTEAFF
TRBV6-4,17,TRBJ2-6,CASSETVLISGANVLTF
TRBV13,14,TRBJ2-7,CASSLQRSSYEQYF
TRBV27,13,TRBJ2-7,CASSYDPFYEQYF
TRBV28,15,TRBJ2-7,CASSLIETGAGEQYF
TRBV20-1,11,TRBJ2-7,CSARERAEQYF
TRBV11-2,12,TRBJ2-1,CASSLGSGEQFF
TRBV9,12,TRBJ2-1,CASSVEGPEQFF
TRBV7-7,15,TRBJ2-1,CASSSGLAGYNEQFF
TRBV7-6,17,TRBJ2-1,CASSLVAGGRHEGEQFF
TRBV28,16,TRBJ2-1,CASTQKRRALYNEQFF